The 28 T cell receptor beta chains given below trace back to one sample, sequenced in a study of spatial heterogeneity in lung cancer. Each CDR3 protein gets one entry after TCRdb re-called the 5' RACE reads with MiXCR. Of roughly 48,000 distinct CDR3 sequences in the sample, roughly 5% were seen once. Time point given: sample taken at primary tumor resection. TCRs were sequenced from unsorted whole RNA of tumor, nontumor lung or PBMC. The specimen comprised PBMCs, sampled at surgery. These receptor sequences come from a male donor with early-stage non-small cell lung cancer.

This clonotype was observed many times. The chain is built from TRBV5-4 and TRBJ1-2; D is perhaps TRBD1 (6 bases). The germline V and J ends were trimmed by 0 bases and 2 bases, with 11 bases remaining between them. Germline CDR1 reads SGHNT; CDR2 reads YYREEE (reference sequence). This CDR3 has 15 amino acids. The CDR3 DNA reads as TGTGCCAGCAGCTTGGGCTCAGGGGCCAACTATGGCTACACCTTC. Protein product: CASSLGSGANYGYTF. The full variable domain, completed using reference TRBV5-4 and TRBJ1-2, is ETGVTQSPTHLIKTRGQQVTLRCSSQSGHNTVSWYQQALGQGPQFIFQYYREEENGRGNFPPRFSGLQFPNYSSELNVNALELDDSALYLCASSLGSGANYGYTFGSGTRLTVV.

This clonotype was observed many times. This chain joins TRBV27 and TRBJ2-7, with D possibly called TRBD1 or TRBD2 (6 bases each). This CDR3 is built from 13 residues. V was clipped by 6 bases and J by 4 bases, with 13 bases between them. Germline CDR1 is MNHEY and CDR2 is SMNVEV (reference sequence). The CDR3 coding sequence is TGTGCCAGCAGCCAGAGGGGGGTGTACGAGCAGTACTTC. Translated: CASSQRGVYEQYF.

This clonotype was detected many times. The rearrangement uses TRBV30 and TRBJ2-2; 9 bases fit TRBD1. Germline CDR1 is GTSNPN and CDR2 is SVGIG (reference sequence). V shed 5 bases and J 3 bases; nucleotides not matched to a gene: 4. The CDR3 is 14 amino acids. The CDR3 DNA reads as TGTGCCTGGCAGGGGGACAGGGACACCGGGGAGCTGTTTTTT. Translating it yields CAWQGDRDTGELFF.

This clonotype was observed many times. CDR3 protein: CASSLSSAVEATQYF. DNA of the CDR3: TGTGCCAGCAGCTTATCCTCTGCGGTAGAGGCTACGCAGTATTTT. The chain carries TRBV7-8 and TRBJ2-3; the D is unclear. The CDR3 sequence is 15 residues long. Trimming shortened V by 2 bases and J by 8 bases, and 17 bases separated the two germline ends. The germline V gene has CDR1 SGHVS and CDR2 FQNEAQ.

This clonotype was detected ten times or more. The J gene is TRBJ2-7, the V gene TRBV20-1, with TRBD2 as a possible D gene (6 bases). V was shortened by 0 bases and J by 1 base, with 10 bases between the two germline ends. The CDR3 runs 14 residues. CDR1 is DFQATT and CDR2 is SNEGSKA in the germline V gene (reference sequence). As DNA, the CDR3 is TGCAGTGCTAGAGAGGGGGGTAGTTCCTACGAGCAGTACTTC. Encoded protein: CSAREGGSSYEQYF.

The chain joins TRBV7-3 to TRBJ2-7, with TRBD2 matching 7 bases. The CDR3 covers 16 residues. Trimming cost V 0 bases and J 1 base; bases outside gene matches: 6. Germline loops: CDR1 SGHTA, CDR2 FQGTGA. CDR3 in amino acids: CASSLTGAGASYEQYF. CDR3 bases: TGTGCCAGCAGCTTAACAGGCGCGGGAGCGTCCTACGAGCAGTACTTC.

In this sample, this clonotype turned up many times. The chain combines TRBV23-1 with TRBJ2-1; TRBD2 matches at 9 bases. TRBV23-1 is assigned to the ORF class and has an uncertain function. The CDR3 has 19 amino acids. The V segment lost 4 bases and the J segment 0 bases; nucleotides outside the gene matches: 13. CDR3 sequence (DNA): TGCGCCAGCAGTCCCGCTCTCTGTAGCGGGAGTAGCTCCTACAATGAGCAGTTCTTC. Translated, it gives CASSPALCSGSSSYNEQFF.

At least ten counts were recorded for this clonotype. The CDR3 DNA sequence: TGTGCCAGCTCACCTCCCCTAGCGGGAGGGCAAGATACGCAGTATTTT. Translation: CASSPPLAGGQDTQYF. This chain joins TRBV18 and TRBJ2-3; 12 bases match TRBD2. V trimming: 3 bases; J trimming: 5 bases; junction bases outside the gene matches: 6. Germline V lookup: CDR1 KGHSH, CDR2 LQKENI. The length of the CDR3 is 16 residues.

This clonotype occurred many times. The gene calls are TRBV9 and TRBJ2-5; D may be TRBD1 or TRBD2 (5 bases each). The germline V gene has CDR1 SGDLS and CDR2 YYNGEE. CDR3 length equals 16 residues. The V gene lost 4 bases and the J gene lost 5 bases, with 21 bases spanning the gap. The CDR3 DNA sequence: TGTGCCAGCAGCCTCCGTGGGGCCACTAGAGACGAGACCCAGTACTTC. Its translation: CASSLRGATRDETQYF.

As for this clonotype: A much larger clone lies one base from this, so it may be a read error. The rearrangement links TRBV12-3 or TRBV12-4 to TRBJ2-7, with 10 bases fitting TRBD2. This CDR3 is 18 amino acids long. The CDR3 DNA is TGTGCCACCAGTTCGACAGCGGGAGGGCCCTGGAGCTCCTACGAGCAGTACTTC. Amino acid sequence: CATSSTAGGPWSSYEQYF.

This clonotype was recorded many times. The V and J genes are TRBV6-2 or TRBV6-3 and TRBJ2-1, with 11 positions matching TRBD1. V shed 8 bases and J 9 bases; nucleotides not matched to a gene: 6. CDR1 is MNHEY and CDR2 is SVGEGT in the germline V gene. The CDR3 has 13 residues. The CDR3 sequence is CASGGQGAGEQFF. The CDR3, as DNA: TGTGCCAGCGGTGGACAGGGGGCTGGTGAGCAGTTCTTC.

This clonotype was detected only a few times. This rearrangement joins TRBV5-1 to TRBJ2-3; D ambiguous. The CDR3 loop spans 14 amino acids. Trimming pared 0 bases from V and 2 bases from J, leaving 7 bases between. The germline V gene encodes CDR1 SGHRS and CDR2 YFSETQ. CDR3 region: CASSLGGITDTQYF. CDR3 bases: TGCGCCAGCAGCTTGGGGGGAATCACAGATACGCAGTATTTT.

The chain has TRBV3-1 and TRBJ1-2; no clear D. The CDR3 length is 11 residues. V gave up 3 bases and J gave up 5 bases, with 4 bases separating them. The germline gives CDR1 LGHDT, CDR2 YNNKEL (reference sequence). The CDR3 DNA reads as TGTGCCAGCAGCCATGGATATGGCTACACCTTC. This gives the protein CASSHGYGYTF.

This clonotype was seen ten or more times. The V gene is TRBV7-6, the J gene TRBJ2-3; 7 nucleotides align to TRBD1. Germline lookup yields CDR1 SGHVS and CDR2 FNYEAQ. V lost 2 bases and J lost 0; bases outside the gene matches: 11. This CDR3 has 18 amino acids. Written as DNA, the CDR3 is TGTGCCAGCAGCTTATATGGAGATGGGACAGACAGCACAGATACGCAGTATTTT. Translation: CASSLYGDGTDSTDTQYF.

There are many counts of this clonotype. This chain links TRBV29-1 with TRBJ2-1; 10 bases are a match to TRBD1. Germline V CDR1 and CDR2: SQVTM, ANQGSEA. Trimming cost V 4 bases and J 4 bases; bases outside gene matches: 7. The CDR3 is made up of 15 amino acids. The CDR3 nucleotides read TGCAGCGTTGTAGATTGGGACAGGGGATACAATGAGCAGTTCTTC. Its protein is CSVVDWDRGYNEQFF.

The chain links TRBV20-1 to TRBJ2-1, with 8 bases matching TRBD2. After removal of 4 bases from V and 4 bases from J, the junction contained 9 bases not matched to a gene. Germline CDR1 is DFQATT and CDR2 is SNEGSKA (reference sequence). The CDR3 spans 15 residues. In nucleotides, the CDR3 is TGCAGTGCTACCCTCGGGGCGGGAGGTTACAATGAGCAGTTCTTC. This translates into CSATLGAGGYNEQFF.

This sequence joins TRBV5-1 and TRBJ2-7; D remains unclear. This CDR3 comprises 15 residues. Between the trimmed V and J ends, which lost 4 bases and 0 bases, there was a span of 14 bases. Germline CDR1 SGHRS, CDR2 YFSETQ. The CDR3 loop reads CASSPFAESSYEQYF. Here the CDR3 DNA reads TGCGCCAGCAGCCCCTTTGCGGAAAGCTCCTACGAGCAGTACTTC.

There are many counts of this clonotype. J is TRBJ2-3 and V is TRBV20-1; 7 nucleotides align to TRBD1. Trimming at V came to 6 bases and at J to 2 bases, leaving 5 bases not matched to a gene. This CDR3 contains 13 residues. Germline values: CDR1 DFQATT, CDR2 SNEGSKA (reference sequence). The CDR3 DNA reads TGCAGTGCCCCGGACAGGCTCACAGATACGCAGTATTTT. Translating it yields CSAPDRLTDTQYF.

This clonotype was detected many times. This rearrangement joins TRBV6-5 to TRBJ2-3; TRBD1 aligns across 8 bases. Germline V lookup: CDR1 MNHEY, CDR2 SVGAGI. There are 14 residues in the CDR3. V trimming: 5 bases; J trimming: 4 bases; junction bases outside the gene matches: 5. The CDR3 region is CASSGTGEADTQYF. The CDR3, as DNA: TGTGCCAGCAGTGGGACAGGAGAGGCAGATACGCAGTATTTT.

This clonotype appeared many times. The gene calls are TRBV15 and TRBJ2-7; possibly TRBD1 or TRBD2 for D (5 bases each). The CDR3 is made up of 13 amino acids. The ends were cut back, 3 bases at V and 3 bases at J, with 9 bases in the middle. The germline V gene encodes CDR1 LNHNV and CDR2 YYDKDF (reference sequence). The CDR3 sequence is CATSSGASYEQYF. The CDR3 DNA sequence: TGTGCCACCAGCAGCGGGGCTAGCTACGAGCAGTACTTC.

This clonotype occurred many times. This chain joins TRBV12-3 or TRBV12-4 and TRBJ2-7; unclear D gene. The CDR3 runs 11 residues. The ends were cut back, 5 bases at V and 0 bases at J, with 2 bases in the middle. The CDR3 sequence is CASSPSYEQYF. CDR3 DNA sequence: TGTGCCAGCAGTCCCTCCTACGAGCAGTACTTC.

This clonotype was found many times. The rearrangement uses TRBV9 and TRBJ2-2, with D unclear. The CDR3 contains 14 residues. Germline CDR1 is SGDLS and CDR2 is YYNGEE. The ends were cut back, 0 bases at V and 6 bases at J, with 9 bases in the middle. CDR3 DNA: TGTGCCAGCAGCGTAGTTGGTAGCCCCGGGGAGCTGTTTTTT. It is translated as CASSVVGSPGELFF.

This clonotype was found a few times. This chain connects TRBV7-9 to TRBJ2-7; 8 positions agree with TRBD2. In germline, CDR1 is SEHNR, CDR2 FQNEAQ (reference sequence). The CDR3 is made up of 17 amino acids. V lost 4 bases and J lost 5; bases outside the gene matches: 16. For the CDR3, the DNA is TGTGCCAGCAGCTCCGCCCAGGTGCTAGCGGGTTCCGACGAGCAGTACTTC. Translated: CASSSAQVLAGSDEQYF.

This clonotype was detected many times. The V and J genes are TRBV7-6 and TRBJ2-5, with 8 positions matching TRBD2. This CDR3 comprises 19 residues. Unmatched junction bases numbered 16, after V lost 2 bases and J lost 2 bases. CDR1 is SGHVS and CDR2 is FNYEAQ in the germline V gene. CDR3 DNA: TGTGCCAGCAGCTTAAATCTAGCGGGTCAGGGCGATGGGCAAGAGACCCAGTACTTC. This encodes CASSLNLAGQGDGQETQYF.

This clonotype was detected ten times or more. The chain uses TRBV20-1 and TRBJ2-1; TRBD2 agrees at 9 bases. Germline V gives CDR1 DFQATT, CDR2 SNEGSKA (reference sequence). The CDR3 runs to 14 residues. J lost 10 bases, V lost 5 bases, and 12 bases had no gene match. The CDR3 sequence is CSALSPGLAGEQFF. DNA of the CDR3: TGCAGTGCTCTATCACCGGGACTAGCTGGGGAGCAGTTCTTC.

There are many counts of this clonotype. This chain joins TRBV20-1 and TRBJ2-7, with TRBD1 matching 10 bases. With V trimmed by 3 bases and J by 5 bases, 7 bases remained unmatched. This CDR3 contains 14 residues. Germline V gene lookup returns CDR1 DFQATT and CDR2 SNEGSKA (reference sequence). The CDR3 sequence is CSASVGTGVDEQYF. The CDR3 nucleotides read TGCAGTGCTAGTGTCGGGACAGGGGTGGACGAGCAGTACTTC.

This clonotype was recorded many times. V and J are TRBV2 and TRBJ1-1; no firm D call. With 8 bases removed from V and 3 bases from J, the gap between germline ends came to 13 bases. There are 13 residues in the CDR3. CDR1 is SNHLY, CDR2 FYNNEI, per germline. The chain's CDR3 is CASGKGPYTEAFF. The CDR3 DNA follows: TGTGCCAGCGGAAAGGGCCCGTACACTGAAGCTTTCTTT.

This clonotype was observed many times. V and J are TRBV20-1 and TRBJ2-3; perhaps TRBD2 as D (5 bases). Germline values: CDR1 DFQATT, CDR2 SNEGSKA (reference sequence). CDR3 length equals 17 residues. V lost 5 bases to trimming and J lost 6 bases, with 27 bases between them. CDR3 sequence: CSADTAYGGSPRDTQYF. The CDR3 DNA is TGCAGTGCTGATACGGCGTATGGCGGGTCTCCGAGGGATACGCAGTATTTT.